A selection of T cell receptor beta chains follows, all from one sample in a study of beta chain features in type 1 diabetes. The assay was immunoSEQ multiplex PCR, and TCRdb's table has in-frame clones only and misses some. Here the sample spans some 350,000 clones, about 13% being singletons. Sequenced material: naive CD4+ T cells from blood. These TCRs come from a woman under 30 with type 1 diabetes. CDR3s include the opening cysteine and the closing phenylalanine or tryptophan. A D gene is named only where the DNA matches it firmly. Part of the rows lack a size; the others show once, few, many or a class for expanded clones.

cdr3_aa	cdr3_nt	d_call	clone_size	v_call	j_call
CACQVSNYNEQFF	TGTGCCTGCCAGGTGAGCAATTACAATGAGCAGTTCTTC	NA	NA	TRBV30	TRBJ2-1
CASSFGTANYEQYF	TGCGCCAGCAGCTTCGGGACAGCGAACTACGAGCAGTACTTC	TRBD1	few	TRBV5-1	TRBJ2-7
CASRSQGSGTEAFF	TGTGCCAGCAGGTCACAGGGGAGTGGAACTGAAGCTTTCTTT	TRBD1	few	TRBV6-5	TRBJ1-1
CASSSLLAGAADTQYF	TGCGCCAGCAGCTCACTACTAGCGGGTGCTGCAGATACGCAGTATTTT	TRBD2	few	TRBV5-1	TRBJ2-3
CASTTAVTGGSEQYF	TGTGCCAGCACCACTGCGGTGACAGGGGGTAGCGAGCAGTACTTC	TRBD1	NA	TRBV28	TRBJ2-7
CASSYWTSQETQYF	TGTGCCAGCAGCTATTGGACTAGCCAAGAGACCCAGTACTTC	TRBD2	NA	TRBV6-1	TRBJ2-5
CASSYNTRGELFF	TGTGCCAGCAGTTACAATACGCGGGGGGAGCTGTTTTTT	NA	NA	TRBV27	TRBJ2-2
CSASETGVYTF	TGCAGTGCTAGCGAGACAGGGGTTTACACCTTC	TRBD1	NA	TRBV20-1	TRBJ1-2
CASSKLTGISSYNEQFF	TGTGCCAGCAGCAAACTGACAGGGATAAGCTCCTACAATGAGCAGTTCTTC	TRBD1	few	TRBV11-2	TRBJ2-1
CASSQDAGGRETQYF	TGCGCCAGCAGCCAAGATGCGGGAGGGCGAGAGACCCAGTACTTC	TRBD2	few	TRBV4-1	TRBJ2-5
CASSYGQPGHNYGYTF	TGTGCCAGCAGCTACGGACAGCCGGGGCATAACTATGGCTACACCTTC	NA	NA	TRBV13	TRBJ1-2
CASSLGSGANTGELFF	TGCGCCAGCAGCTTGGGTAGCGGCGCGAACACCGGGGAGCTGTTTTTT	NA	NA	TRBV5-1	TRBJ2-2
CASSEILAGGSYNEQFF	TGTGCCAGCAGTGAAATCCTAGCGGGAGGCTCCTACAATGAGCAGTTCTTC	TRBD2	NA	TRBV2	TRBJ2-1
CASSEEGSSYNEQFF	TGTGCCAGCAGTGAGGAGGGGAGCTCCTACAATGAGCAGTTCTTC	NA	NA	TRBV2	TRBJ2-1
CASSLARAGGTDTQYF	TGTGCCAGCAGCTTAGCGCGGGCAGGGGGCACAGATACGCAGTATTTT	NA	few	TRBV7-2	TRBJ2-3
CASSYLTDTQYF	TGTGCCAGCAGTTACCTCACAGATACGCAGTATTTT	NA	NA	TRBV6-6	TRBJ2-3
CASSGQISNTEAFF	TGCGCCAGCAGCGGACAGATCTCGAACACTGAAGCTTTCTTT	NA	NA	TRBV5-1	TRBJ1-1
CASSKEEHHEAFF	TGTGCCAGCAGCAAAGAAGAGCACCATGAAGCTTTCTTT	NA	few	TRBV21-1	TRBJ1-1
CASSLGGQGETQYF	TGTGCCAGCAGCTTGGGGGGACAGGGAGAGACCCAGTACTTC	TRBD1	few	TRBV5-8	TRBJ2-5
CASGDYGETQYF	TGTGCCAGCGGGGACTATGGAGAGACCCAGTACTTC	TRBD2	NA	TRBV9	TRBJ2-5
CSAGSGLRKFF	TGCAGTGCTGGAAGCGGGCTCAGAAAATTCTTC	NA	NA	TRBV20-1	TRBJ2-1
CAWSIGTKETQYF	TGTGCCTGGAGTATCGGGACTAAAGAGACCCAGTACTTC	TRBD2	few	TRBV30	TRBJ2-5
CASSEGLAGVDEQFF	TGTGCCAGCAGTGAGGGACTAGCGGGAGTGGATGAGCAGTTCTTC	TRBD2	NA	TRBV2	TRBJ2-1
CASSSRQAYYGYTF	TGTGCCAGCAGCTCCCGACAGGCCTACTATGGCTACACCTTC	NA	NA	TRBV7-2	TRBJ1-2
CASSRTGTYNEQFF	TGTGCCAGCAGTAGGACTGGAACCTACAATGAGCAGTTCTTC	NA	NA	TRBV2	TRBJ2-1
CASSSSGDGIYEQYF	TGTGCCAGCAGCTCCAGCGGGGACGGGATCTACGAGCAGTACTTC	TRBD2	NA	TRBV28	TRBJ2-7
CASSLSRNTLAAQYF	TGTGCCAGCAGCTTGAGCAGAAACACTTTGGCGGCCCAGTACTTC	NA	NA	TRBV7-6	TRBJ2-5
CASSLVPLAFGALNEQFF	TGTGCCAGCAGCTTAGTTCCACTAGCGTTTGGGGCACTCAATGAGCAGTTCTTC	TRBD2	NA	TRBV7-9	TRBJ2-1
CAWSGVAGHEQYF	TGTGCCTGGAGTGGGGTAGCGGGGCACGAGCAGTACTTC	TRBD2	NA	TRBV30	TRBJ2-7
CASSVGTVAGGNQPQHF	TGCGCCAGCAGCGTTGGGACAGTTGCAGGCGGCAATCAGCCCCAGCATTTT	TRBD1	NA	TRBV5-1	TRBJ1-5
CASSLARSLNEKLFF	TGTGCCAGCAGCTTAGCGAGGTCCCTCAATGAAAAACTGTTTTTT	NA	NA	TRBV7-9	TRBJ1-4
CAWSGRGSFF	TGTGCCTGGAGTGGTAGGGGGTCTTTCTTT	NA	NA	TRBV30	TRBJ1-1
CASSRQGPNTEAFF	TGTGCCAGCAGCCGACAGGGCCCAAACACTGAAGCTTTCTTT	TRBD1	NA	TRBV7-3	TRBJ1-1
CASSPRGVSEQFF	TGTGCCAGCTCACCACGGGGGGTAAGTGAGCAGTTCTTC	NA	few	TRBV18	TRBJ2-1
CASSPLGHVDTQYF	TGTGCCAGCAGCCCATTAGGACACGTGGATACGCAGTATTTT	NA	NA	TRBV7-2	TRBJ2-3
CASGGSGANVLTF	TGTGCCAGCGGAGGCTCTGGGGCCAACGTCCTGACTTTC	NA	few	TRBV11-2	TRBJ2-6
CASSQDYMETQYF	TGTGCCAGCAGCCAAGATTACATGGAGACCCAGTACTTC	NA	many	TRBV4-2	TRBJ2-5
CASSPGTSGGTNTGELFF	TGTGCCAGCAGCCCGGGGACTAGCGGAGGAACAAACACCGGGGAGCTGTTTTTT	TRBD2	NA	TRBV5-4	TRBJ2-2
CATSRDRGIGTQYF	TGTGCCACCAGCAGGGACAGGGGAATCGGGACCCAGTACTTC	TRBD1	few	TRBV15	TRBJ2-5
CASSLDRVYGVGQFF	TGTGCCAGCAGCCTGGACAGGGTCTACGGAGTAGGGCAGTTCTTC	TRBD1	few	TRBV14	TRBJ2-1
CASSQAGQGFSMVGQPQHF	TGCGCCAGCAGCCAAGCGGGTCAGGGGTTTTCCATGGTCGGGCAGCCCCAGCATTTT	NA	few	TRBV4-1	TRBJ1-5
CASSPPTSRFTDTQYF	TGTGCCAGCTCACCACCGACTAGCCGATTCACAGATACGCAGTATTTT	TRBD2	NA	TRBV18	TRBJ2-3
CASSLQVSNQPQHF	TGTGCCAGCAGTCTACAGGTTAGCAATCAGCCCCAGCATTTT	NA	few	TRBV7-2	TRBJ1-5
CAIRASGSPETQYF	TGTGCCATCAGGGCTAGCGGGAGTCCGGAGACCCAGTACTTC	TRBD2	NA	TRBV10-3	TRBJ2-5
CASSPRGDNEQFF	TGTGCCAGTTCGCCCAGGGGGGACAATGAGCAGTTCTTC	NA	NA	TRBV19	TRBJ2-1
CASSFTGRGVNEQFF	TGTGCCAGCAGCTTTACCGGGAGAGGTGTTAATGAGCAGTTCTTC	NA	NA	TRBV5-4	TRBJ2-1
CASSEEGAVTGELFF	TGTGCCAGCAGTGAGGAAGGGGCGGTAACCGGGGAGCTGTTTTTT	NA	NA	TRBV2	TRBJ2-2
CSSRPKTVGSEAFF	TGCAGCTCGAGGCCGAAGACTGTGGGGAGTGAAGCTTTCTTT	NA	NA	TRBV29-1	TRBJ1-1
CASSLVPSRETQYF	TGTGCCAGCAGCTTGGTGCCGAGCCGAGAGACCCAGTACTTC	NA	few	TRBV5-6	TRBJ2-5
CASSSKIGGAVEAFF	TGTGCCAGCAGCTCGAAGATTGGGGGCGCGGTTGAAGCTTTCTTT	NA	few	TRBV5-4	TRBJ1-1
CASSERGGNYGYTF	TGTGCCAGCAGTGAGAGAGGGGGCAACTATGGCTACACCTTC	TRBD1	few	TRBV2	TRBJ1-2
CASSLAPRLRNEQFF	TGCGCCAGCAGCTTGGCCCCCCGTCTCCGCAATGAGCAGTTCTTC	NA	few	TRBV5-1	TRBJ2-1
CASRFSNALRTSTDTQYF	TGTGCAAGTCGCTTCTCAAATGCACTCCGGACTAGCACAGATACGCAGTATTTT	NA	NA	TRBV12-2	TRBJ2-3
CASSQRDQGISQETQYF	TGCGCCAGCAGCCAGAGAGATCAGGGGATTTCCCAAGAGACCCAGTACTTC	NA	once	TRBV4-3	TRBJ2-5